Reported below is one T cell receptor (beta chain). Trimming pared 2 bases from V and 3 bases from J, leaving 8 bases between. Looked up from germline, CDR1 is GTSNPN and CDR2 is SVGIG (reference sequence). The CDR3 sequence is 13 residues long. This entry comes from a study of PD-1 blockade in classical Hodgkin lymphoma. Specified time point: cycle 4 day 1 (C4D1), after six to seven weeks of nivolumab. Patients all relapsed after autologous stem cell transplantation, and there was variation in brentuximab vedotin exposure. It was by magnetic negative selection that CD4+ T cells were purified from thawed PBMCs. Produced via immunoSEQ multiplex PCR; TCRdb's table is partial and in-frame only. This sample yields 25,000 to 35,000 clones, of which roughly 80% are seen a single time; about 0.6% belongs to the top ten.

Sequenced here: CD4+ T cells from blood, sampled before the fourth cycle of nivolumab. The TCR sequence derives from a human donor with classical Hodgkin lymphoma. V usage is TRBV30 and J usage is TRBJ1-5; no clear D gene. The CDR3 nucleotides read TGTGCCTGGAGTTATTTGGACAATCAGCCCCAGCATTTT. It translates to CAWSYLDNQPQHF.